These 22 T cell receptor beta chains originate from one sample sequenced in a study of blood T cell repertoires in COVID-19. Libraries were prepared by immunoSEQ multiplex PCR; TCRdb keeps only in-frame clonotypes and omits some of them. This sample has about 120,000 clones, with approximately 84% found just once. The sample taken for sequencing was peripheral blood. The source is a man between 65 and 80 years old with acute or convalescent COVID-19.

V is TRBV6-1 and J is TRBJ1-2, with 9 bases identical to TRBD1. The V and J ends lost 2 bases and 2 bases, in that order; junction bases with no gene match: 3. Germline lookup yields CDR1 MNHNS and CDR2 SASEGT. This CDR3 contains 15 residues. This CDR3 reads CASSELGQGNYGYTF. CDR3 nucleotides: TGTGCCAGCAGTGAACTTGGACAGGGGAACTATGGCTACACCTTC.

V and J are TRBV11-2 and TRBJ2-3; a possible D gene is TRBD1 (6 bases). Germline values: CDR1 SGHAT, CDR2 FQNNGV. The CDR3 spans 15 residues. V lost 1 base and J 2 bases, leaving 10 bases between the germline ends. The CDR3 loop is CASSLGQGHTDTQYF. The CDR3 DNA reads TGTGCCAGCAGCTTAGGGCAGGGGCACACAGATACGCAGTATTTT.

V is TRBV6-5 and J is TRBJ1-2; 7 bases align to TRBD1. CDR1 and CDR2 (germline): MNHEY, SVGAGI. The junction had 5 bases not matched to a gene; V was cut back by 6 bases and J by 4 bases. The CDR3 covers 13 residues. The CDR3 sequence: CASRPRGAYGYTF. The CDR3 DNA reads as TGTGCCAGCAGGCCCAGGGGGGCCTATGGCTACACCTTC.

This chain joins TRBV2 and TRBJ1-5; D ambiguous. This CDR3 is built from 15 residues. Germline V gene sequence: CDR1 SNHLY, CDR2 FYNNEI. With 2 bases removed from V and 3 bases from J, the gap between germline ends came to 11 bases. As DNA, the CDR3 is TGTGCCAGCAGTGAATCGGGAATTACCAATCAGCCCCAGCATTTT. Translated: CASSESGITNQPQHF.

The rearrangement joins TRBV18 to TRBJ2-7; unclear D gene. Germline V gene lookup returns CDR1 KGHSH and CDR2 LQKENI. Trimming shortened V by 3 bases and J by 3 bases, and 9 bases separated the two germline ends. The CDR3 length is 13 residues. Written as DNA, the CDR3 is TGTGCCAGCTCACCCCCCTACAGCTACGAGCAGTACTTC. Its protein product is CASSPPYSYEQYF.

The genes are TRBV29-1 and TRBJ2-5, with a weak D call TRBD2 (5 bases). Trimming took off 4 bases at V and 4 bases at J, with 16 bases between the two ends. This CDR3 comprises 14 residues. CDR1 SQVTM and CDR2 ANQGSEA come from the germline V gene. The CDR3 DNA reads TGCAGCGTTGTCACGGGCGGCGGGTCAGAGACCCAGTACTTC. Amino acids: CSVVTGGGSETQYF.

The rearrangement links TRBV27 to TRBJ1-5; no clear D gene. V lost 5 bases to trimming and J lost 5 bases, with 13 bases between them. The CDR3 extends over 14 amino acids. In germline, CDR1 is MNHEY, CDR2 SMNVEV (reference sequence). DNA of the CDR3: TGTGCCAGCAGTCCTGACACCAAGTATCAGCCCCAGCATTTT. Its protein is CASSPDTKYQPQHF.

The V call is TRBV5-1, the J call TRBJ1-4; TRBD1 agrees at 7 bases. With 4 bases clipped from V and 4 bases from J, the junction kept 10 bases outside the gene matches. Germline V lookup: CDR1 SGHRS, CDR2 YFSETQ. This CDR3 spans 16 amino acids. CDR3 DNA: TGCGCCAGCAGCGCTGACAGGGTCTGGAGTAATGAAAAACTGTTTTTT. It is translated as CASSADRVWSNEKLFF.

The V and J genes are TRBV6-5 and TRBJ1-2; 8 positions match TRBD1. CDR3 length: 14 residues. CDR1 is MNHEY, CDR2 SVGAGI, per germline. The trim removed 5 bases at V and 3 bases at J, leaving 5 bases unmatched. In nucleotides, the CDR3 is TGTGCCAGCAGTACCACAGGGGGGTACTATGGCTACACCTTC. Translating gives CASSTTGGYYGYTF.

V is TRBV24-1 and J is TRBJ1-2, with 10 bases fitting TRBD1. The CDR3 consists of 13 residues. In germline, CDR1 is KGHDR, CDR2 SFDVKD. Trimming at V came to 4 bases and at J to 10 bases, leaving 5 bases not matched to a gene. CDR3 nucleotide sequence: TGTGCCACCAGTGACCCCGGGACAGGGGTCTACACCTTC. Translated: CATSDPGTGVYTF.

Only one count was recorded for this clone. The chain joins TRBV11-2 to TRBJ2-5, with 8 nucleotides matching TRBD2. CDR1 and CDR2 (germline): SGHAT, FQNNGV. The CDR3 length is 15 residues. The V segment lost 1 base and the J segment 1 base; nucleotides outside the gene matches: 2. The chain's CDR3 is CASSLGGLAQETQYF. The CDR3 bases are TGTGCCAGCAGCTTAGGAGGACTAGCCCAAGAGACCCAGTACTTC.

V is TRBV9 and J is TRBJ2-5; 8 nucleotides agree with TRBD2. Germline-derived CDR1 and CDR2 are SGDLS and YYNGEE. The CDR3 is made up of 13 amino acids. V lost 3 bases to trimming and J lost 2 bases; unmatched junction nucleotides: 0. Here the CDR3 reads CASSGGGQETQYF. Written as DNA, the CDR3 is TGTGCCAGCAGCGGCGGGGGGCAAGAGACCCAGTACTTC.

The chain is built from TRBV28 and TRBJ2-1; 7 nucleotides line up with TRBD2. This CDR3 spans 15 amino acids. In germline, CDR1 is MDHEN, CDR2 SYDVKM. J lost 4 bases, V lost 3 bases, and 6 bases had no gene match. CDR3 sequence: CASSLSGVAYNEQFF. CDR3 nucleotide sequence: TGTGCCAGCAGTTTGAGCGGGGTAGCTTACAATGAGCAGTTCTTC.

DNA of the CDR3: TGTGCCAGCAGTTACTCTGGGACAGGGGGCCCAGAGACCCAGTACTTC. Translating it yields CASSYSGTGGPETQYF. This chain joins TRBV6-5 and TRBJ2-5; 12 bases line up with TRBD1. V gave up 0 bases and J gave up 4 bases; unmatched junction bases: 3. The CDR3 is 16 amino acids. Germline V gives CDR1 MNHEY, CDR2 SVGAGI.

V and J are TRBV30 and TRBJ1-4; a possible D gene is TRBD1 (5 bases). This CDR3 is 15 amino acids long. The germline CDR1 and CDR2 sequences are GTSNPN and SVGIG (reference sequence). V was shortened by 0 bases and J by 7 bases, with 15 bases between the two germline ends. The CDR3 DNA reads TGTGCCTGGAGTGTAGGTTCCCAGGGAGGTGAAAAACTGTTTTTT. The encoded protein is CAWSVGSQGGEKLFF. Full variable domain (missing parts from reference TRBV30 and TRBJ1-4): SQTIHQWPATLVQPVGSPLSLECTVEGTSNPNLYWYRQAAGRGLQLLFYSVGIGQISSEVPQNLSASRPQDRQFILSSKKLLLSDSGFYLCAWSVGSQGGEKLFFGSGTQLSVL.

The chain recombines TRBV25-1 with TRBJ1-2; TRBD1 agrees at 7 bases. With 5 bases clipped from V and 4 bases from J, the junction kept 13 bases outside the gene matches. The CDR3 is 16 amino acids. Germline CDR1 MGHDK, CDR2 SYGVNS. CDR3 sequence: CASSNQGVGTTYGYTF. For the CDR3, the DNA is TGTGCCAGCAGTAACCAGGGGGTGGGGACGACCTATGGCTACACCTTC.

V and J are TRBV28 and TRBJ2-7; a weak D match, TRBD1 (6 bases). With 5 bases removed from V and 6 bases from J, the gap between germline ends came to 17 bases. This CDR3 region has 14 residues. Germline CDR1 MDHEN, CDR2 SYDVKM. CDR3 sequence: CASSDRRRMSEQYF. In DNA form, the CDR3 reads TGTGCCAGCAGTGACAGGAGACGGATGAGCGAGCAGTACTTC.

This chain links TRBV28 with TRBJ1-2, with 10 nucleotides matching TRBD1. The CDR3 loop spans 15 amino acids. Germline lookup yields CDR1 MDHEN and CDR2 SYDVKM. V lost 4 bases to trimming and J lost 4 bases; unmatched junction nucleotides: 6. The CDR3 sequence is CASSSDRGPPYGYTF. The CDR3 DNA reads as TGTGCCAGCAGTTCAGACAGGGGGCCCCCCTATGGCTACACCTTC.

The genes are TRBV5-1 and TRBJ1-4; TRBD1 might be the D (5 bases). Trimming cost V 0 bases and J 12 bases, with 21 bases left between them. Looked up from germline, CDR1 is SGHRS and CDR2 is YFSETQ. The CDR3 loop spans 16 amino acids. Here the CDR3 DNA reads TGCGCCAGCAGCTTGGCCCCAGGGTTGGGAGGGATGGAACTGTTTTTT. Translating gives CASSLAPGLGGMELFF.

The rearrangement uses TRBV2 and TRBJ2-3; TRBD2 matches at 13 bases. V lost 6 bases, J lost 0 bases, and 9 bases stayed unmatched. This CDR3 is built from 18 residues. CDR1 and CDR2 (germline): SNHLY, FYNNEI. The CDR3 sequence is CASRTGTSGAASTDTQYF. The CDR3 DNA reads TGTGCCAGCAGGACCGGGACTAGCGGGGCGGCGAGCACAGATACGCAGTATTTT. The entire variable domain, with the rest obtained from reference TRBV2 and TRBJ2-3, is as follows: EPEVTQTPSHQVTQMGQEVILRCVPISNHLYFYWYRQILGQKVEFLVSFYNNEISEKSEIFDDQFSVERPDGSNFTLKIRSTKLEDSAMYFCASRTGTSGAASTDTQYFGPGTRLTVL.

The rearrangement links TRBV20-1 to TRBJ2-5; D is perhaps TRBD1 (5 bases). Trimming pared 3 bases from V and 3 bases from J, leaving 11 bases between. The germline V gene has CDR1 DFQATT and CDR2 SNEGSKA (reference sequence). The CDR3 spans 13 residues. The CDR3 sequence is CSASNPGKETQYF. The CDR3 DNA follows: TGCAGTGCTAGTAACCCAGGGAAAGAGACCCAGTACTTC.

V and J are TRBV9 and TRBJ2-1; 10 bases fit TRBD1. V shed 2 bases, J shed 9 bases, and the junction held 5 bases outside the gene matches. Germline CDR1 SGDLS, CDR2 YYNGEE. The CDR3 covers 14 residues. CDR3 sequence: CASSVATGGGEQFF. CDR3 nucleotide sequence: TGTGCCAGCAGCGTTGCGACAGGGGGCGGTGAGCAGTTCTTC.